The 3 T cell receptor beta chains presented below share a single source sample, sequenced in a study of early T cells in non-severe SARS-CoV-2 infection. TCRdb analysed the 5' RACE reads with MiXCR anew, one entry per CDR3 protein. The sample lists fewer than 110,000 distinct CDR3 sequences; 11% were seen once. Source material: whole blood. These receptors all stem from an adult who was a healthcare worker with PCR-confirmed SARS-CoV-2 infection or an uninfected control (not recorded which).

On this clonotype itself: A much larger clone differs from this one at a single base, so this may be a read error. This sequence joins TRBV20-1 and TRBJ2-3; D possibly corresponds to TRBD2 (7 bases). Per the germline V gene, CDR1 is DFQATT and CDR2 is SNEGSKA (reference sequence). The CDR3 consists of 16 residues. CDR3 sequence (DNA): TGCAGTGCTTCTAACAGGGAGCGGGGACTCACAGATACGCAGTGTTTT. Amino acid sequence: CSASNRERGLTDTQCF.

Comment on this clonotype: One base away lies a much larger clone, so this may be a sequencing read error. V and J are TRBV7-2 and TRBJ2-1, with TRBD2 matching over 11 bases. The CDR3 extends over 15 amino acids. CDR1 is SGHTA and CDR2 is FQGNSA in the germline V gene. CDR3 sequence (DNA): TGTGTCAGCAGCTCGGGACTAGCGGCCTACAATGAGCAGTTCTTC. Its protein product is CVSSSGLAAYNEQFF.

This clonotype is medium-sized (0.01 to 0.1%). The chain uses TRBV27 and TRBJ2-7; TRBD2 agrees at 8 bases. Trimming took 9 bases from V and 3 from J; bases not matched to a gene: 7. CDR3 length: 13 amino acids. From germline, CDR1 is MNHEY and CDR2 SMNVEV (reference sequence). CDR3 DNA: TGTGCCAGTCCATCCGGGAGGGACTACGAGCAGTACTTC. This sequence encodes CASPSGRDYEQYF.